This TCR beta chain was recorded in a study of T cell responses to AZD1222 COVID-19 vaccine. V lost 4 bases, J lost 10 bases, and 10 bases lay in between. The CDR3 is 11 residues long. TCRdb's copy holds only in-frame clones and misses some; the assay was immunoSEQ multiplex PCR. The repertoire holds 130,000 or so clones, with about 86% as singletons. Material: peripheral blood, obtained on day 0 of AZD1222 vaccination. This clonotype originated in an adult in good health. J is TRBJ1-1 and V is TRBV12-3 or TRBV12-4; the D gene is possibly TRBD1 (5 bases). CDR3 sequence (DNA): TGTGCCAGCAGTTCCAGGGTTGGAGCTTTCTTT. Encoded protein: CASSSRVGAFF.